This entry lists 18 T cell receptor beta chains sequenced from one sample in a study of blood T cells in healthy people across ages. Using a J-beta primer mix together with a sample-barcoded 5' primer, a second PCR was run for roughly 7 to 12 cycles. Each CDR3 protein gets one entry after TCRdb re-called the 5' RACE reads with MiXCR. This sample has hundreds of thousands of distinct CDR3 sequences; roughly 32% occur once, and the top ten carry 15%. The specimen sequenced was blood. Every receptor here comes from a woman older than 75 in good health.

CDR3 sequence: CASSPGLRNTIYF. CDR3 coding DNA: TGCGCCAGCAGCCCGGGACTGCGAAACACCATATATTTT. The chain recombines TRBV4-3 with TRBJ1-3; D might be TRBD1 (5 bases). The germline V and J ends were trimmed by 4 bases and 5 bases, with 9 bases remaining between them. The germline V gene encodes CDR1 LGHNA and CDR2 YSLEER. This CDR3 is 13 amino acids long.

On this clonotype: A read error may explain this, as a much larger clone is one base away. This chain joins TRBV27 and TRBJ2-7; D perhaps matches TRBD2 (5 bases). The germline V gene has CDR1 MNHEY and CDR2 SMNVEV (reference sequence). V was trimmed by 4 bases and J by 0 bases, leaving 16 bases between them. This CDR3 region has 16 residues. The CDR3 loop reads CASSSRGLRSSYEQYF. The CDR3 nucleotides are TGTGCCAGCAGTTCCCGAGGACTCCGGAGCTCCTACGAGCAGTACTTC.

The chain carries TRBV29-1 and TRBJ1-1, with D possibly matching TRBD1 (5 bases). This CDR3 is 11 amino acids long. V was trimmed by 5 bases and J by 10 bases, leaving 14 bases between them. Germline V lookup: CDR1 SQVTM, CDR2 ANQGSEA. This chain's CDR3 is CSVPSGWGAFF. For the CDR3, the DNA is TGCAGCGTTCCCTCAGGGTGGGGAGCTTTCTTT. The entire variable domain, with the rest obtained from reference TRBV29-1 and TRBJ1-1, is as follows: SAVISQKPSRDICQRGTSLTIQCQVDSQVTMMFWYRQQPGQSLTLIATANQGSEATYESGFVIDKFPISRPNLTFSTLTVSNMSPEDSSIYLCSVPSGWGAFFGQGTRLTVV.

For this clonotype: A much larger clone lies a single base off, so this may be a read error. This rearrangement joins TRBV10-3 to TRBJ2-5, with TRBD1 identical over 8 bases. Germline assignment: CDR1 ENHRY and CDR2 SYGVKD. The CDR3 spans 14 residues. The CDR3 region is CAISEGQGAEAQYF. In DNA, the CDR3 is TGTGCCATCAGTGAAGGCCAGGGGGCAGAGGCCCAGTACTTC.

A few counts support this clonotype. The chain has TRBV20-1 and TRBJ2-6; a weak D match, TRBD1 (6 bases). Germline values: CDR1 DFQATT, CDR2 SNEGSKA (reference sequence). CDR3 length: 17 amino acids. V dropped 2 bases and J dropped 2 bases, with 16 bases sitting between them. The CDR3 nucleotides are TGCAGTGCTAGACGGCAGGGGAACTCGGCTGGGGCCAACGTCCTGACTTTC. Translation: CSARRQGNSAGANVLTF.

There are many counts of this clonotype. The gene calls are TRBV5-4 and TRBJ1-2; perhaps TRBD1 as D (6 bases). The germline V gene encodes CDR1 SGHNT and CDR2 YYREEE (reference sequence). V gave up 5 bases and J gave up 4 bases, with 12 bases separating them. This CDR3 region has 13 residues. CDR3 DNA sequence: TGTGCCAGCAGTGTTGACAGGAGCTATGGCTACACCTTC. It translates to CASSVDRSYGYTF.

This clonotype was detected many times. The gene calls are TRBV6-6 and TRBJ1-5, with 9 bases lining up with TRBD1. Germline CDR1 and CDR2: MNHNY and SVGAGI (reference sequence). With V trimmed by 4 bases and J by 7 bases, 5 bases remained unmatched. The CDR3 has 14 amino acids. The CDR3 DNA sequence: TGTGCCAGCAGTTTTGGGACAGGGTTGCAGCCCCAGCATTTT. Translation: CASSFGTGLQPQHF.

J is TRBJ2-1 and V is TRBV24-1; D is ambiguous. The germline CDR1 and CDR2 sequences are KGHDR and SFDVKD. V was trimmed by 4 bases and J by 0 bases, leaving 9 bases between them. CDR3 size: 15 residues. CDR3 DNA sequence: TGTGCCACCAGTGAGGCTAAGAGCTCCTACAATGAGCAGTTCTTC. The encoded protein is CATSEAKSSYNEQFF.

Notes on this clonotype: Germline and junction disagree at one end, which may indicate a read error. This CDR3 reads CASSTSGRGEQYF. In DNA, the CDR3 is TGCGCCAGCAGCACCTCTGGACGAGGAGAGCAGTACTTC. The chain is built from TRBV7-2 and TRBJ2-7; D gene ambiguous. CDR3 length equals 13 residues. CDR1 and CDR2 (germline): SGHTA, FQGNSA.

The rearrangement joins TRBV28 to TRBJ1-2; D gene ambiguous. This CDR3 is 17 amino acids long. Trimming left V 5 bases short and J 5 bases short, with 24 bases between. Germline assignment: CDR1 MDHEN and CDR2 SYDVKM. As DNA, the CDR3 is TGTGCCAGCAGTGCCCGCCTGGGAGGGTGTGGCACATATGGCTACACCTTC. It is translated as CASSARLGGCGTYGYTF.

This clonotype was seen repeatedly, ten times or more. The chain recombines TRBV12-3 or TRBV12-4 with TRBJ2-2; TRBD1 is a possible D gene (6 bases). This CDR3 has 14 residues. The V end lost 3 bases, the J end lost 4 bases, and 9 bases lay between the germline ends. Here the CDR3 DNA reads TGTGCCAGCAGTTTCCGCAGGGGCACCGGGGAGCTGTTTTTT. Protein: CASSFRRGTGELFF.

V and J are TRBV28 and TRBJ1-5; 9 nucleotides agree with TRBD1. Germline V gene lookup returns CDR1 MDHEN and CDR2 SYDVKM. This CDR3 has 16 residues. Trimming cost V 4 bases and J 5 bases; bases outside gene matches: 9. CDR3 sequence (DNA): TGTGCCAGCAGTTCTCCGGGACAGGGACGCGATCAGCCCCAGCATTTT. This gives the protein CASSSPGQGRDQPQHF. Complete variable domain (other parts from reference TRBV28 and TRBJ1-5): DVKVTQSSRYLVKRTGEKVFLECVQDMDHENMFWYRQDPGLGLRLIYFSYDVKMKEKGDIPEGYSVSREKKERFSLILESASTNQTSMYLCASSSPGQGRDQPQHFGDGTRLSIL.

This clonotype has ten or more counts. The chain has TRBV12-3 or TRBV12-4 and TRBJ1-2; TRBD1 might be the D (5 bases). V was pared by 6 bases and J by 5 bases, with 16 bases between. The CDR3 runs 14 residues. The CDR3 coding sequence is TGTGCCAGCAGGTCTTCAACAGGATCTTATGGCTACACCTTC. This translates into CASRSSTGSYGYTF.

The CDR3 DNA reads as TGTGCCAGCAGCAGCATGAGGGGAACCCCTAGCACAGATACGCAGTATTTT. It specifies CASSSMRGTPSTDTQYF. The V gene is TRBV21-1, the J gene TRBJ2-3; the table gives TRBD1 as D, unverified against the DNA. TRBV21-1 is a documented pseudogene. The CDR3 is 17 residues long.

This clonotype occurred a few times. V and J are TRBV25-1 and TRBJ1-1; 9 bases agree with TRBD1. The CDR3 covers 16 residues. Germline assignment: CDR1 MGHDK and CDR2 SYGVNS. Trimming removed 3 bases from V and 5 bases from J; junction bases left unmatched: 10. CDR3 amino acids: CASSETRGQGGTEAFF. CDR3 DNA: TGTGCCAGCAGTGAGACGCGGGGACAGGGAGGGACTGAAGCTTTCTTT.

To note about this clonotype: Being one base from a much bigger clone, this may be a read error. V and J are TRBV7-9 and TRBJ2-1, with D uncertain. Germline CDR1 is SEHNR and CDR2 is FQNEAQ (reference sequence). The CDR3 extends over 15 amino acids. V lost 1 base to trimming and J lost 13 bases, with 20 bases between them. The CDR3 DNA reads as TGTGCCAGCAGCTTAGTGTTGTCGGAACAAGAGACCCAGTTCTTC. It encodes CASSLVLSEQETQFF. Variable domain in full (rest from reference TRBV7-9 and TRBJ2-1): DTGVSQNPRHKITKRGQNVTFRCDPISEHNRLYWYRQTLGQGPEFLTYFQNEAQLEKSRLLSDRFSAERPKGSFSTLEIQRTEQGDSAMYLCASSLVLSEQETQFFGPGTRLTVL.

Note on this clonotype: It may be a read error: a sequence one base away is much more abundant. The CDR3 bases are TGCAGTGCTAGTTGGGCTAGCGGGTCTTACAATGAGCAGTACTTC. Translating gives CSASWASGSYNEQYF. This rearrangement joins TRBV20-1 to TRBJ2-5, with 8 bases fitting TRBD2. The germline V gene has CDR1 DFQATT and CDR2 SNEGSKA (reference sequence). V lost 3 bases, J lost 11 bases, and 17 bases stayed unmatched. This CDR3 has 15 amino acids.

Concerning this clonotype itself: Relative to the germline gene, one junction end is altered; a read error may explain this. The chain couples TRBV2 to TRBJ1-2; 11 bases match TRBD1. The germline V gene has CDR1 SNHLY and CDR2 FYNNEI. This CDR3 spans 14 amino acids. The CDR3 region has the DNA TGTACCAGCAGGACAGGGGGCTCATCCTATGGCTACACCTTC. Encoded protein: CTSRTGGSSYGYTF.